The 31 T cell receptor beta chains given below trace back to one sample, sequenced in a study of T cell repertoires in aging, cancer and after chemotherapy. A mixed TRB-A/B primer pool amplified rearranged TRB by multiplex touch-down PCR. TCRdb fed the multiplex PCR reads into MiXCR, producing one record per CDR3 protein. The sample lists about 5,200 distinct CDR3 sequences, approximately 31% occurring once. The template was genomic DNA from peripheral blood, not RNA. Input material: blood. The receptors were sampled from a human donor in good health.

The table lists this clonotype with a few counts. V is TRBV6-5 and J is TRBJ2-1; 9 nucleotides agree with TRBD2. Germline V gives CDR1 MNHEY, CDR2 SVGAGI. This CDR3 contains 15 residues. With 6 bases clipped from V and 5 bases from J, the junction kept 8 bases outside the gene matches. In nucleotides, the CDR3 is TGTGCCAGCAGGGGAGGACTAGCGCACCACAATGAGCAGTTCTTC. Protein sequence: CASRGGLAHHNEQFF.

The chain links TRBV19 to TRBJ2-3, with 9 bases matching TRBD1. The CDR3 has 14 residues. In germline, CDR1 is LNHDA, CDR2 SQIVND (reference sequence). After removal of 7 bases from V and 3 bases from J, the junction contained 5 bases not matched to a gene. The CDR3 DNA reads as TGTGCCAGTACTCCGGGACAGGGAACAGATACGCAGTATTTT. This gives the protein CASTPGQGTDTQYF. The complete variable domain, with remaining parts taken from reference TRBV19 and TRBJ2-3, reads DGGITQSPKYLFRKEGQNVTLSCEQNLNHDAMYWYRQDPGQGLRLIYYSQIVNDFQKGDIAEGYSVSREKKESFPLTVTSAQKNPTAFYLCASTPGQGTDTQYFGPGTRLTVL.

This clonotype is judged medium-sized. CDR3 residues: CASSPLAGVTETQYF. The CDR3 DNA is TGTGCCAGCAGTCCACTAGCGGGAGTTACGGAGACCCAGTACTTC. The V call is TRBV6-5, the J call TRBJ2-5; TRBD2 agrees at 11 bases. CDR1 is MNHEY, CDR2 SVGAGI, per germline. The CDR3 loop spans 15 amino acids. V was clipped by 5 bases and J by 5 bases; unmatched bases: 7.

This rearrangement joins TRBV28 to TRBJ2-7; no firm D call. The V end was cut by 10 bases, the J end by 3 bases, with 10 bases between. Germline V gene sequence: CDR1 MDHEN, CDR2 SYDVKM. This CDR3 is built from 11 residues. The CDR3 region is CATKSNYEQYF. As DNA, the CDR3 is TGTGCCACCAAATCAAACTACGAGCAGTACTTC. The complete variable domain, with remaining parts taken from reference TRBV28 and TRBJ2-7, reads DVKVTQSSRYLVKRTGEKVFLECVQDMDHENMFWYRQDPGLGLRLIYFSYDVKMKEKGDIPEGYSVSREKKERFSLILESASTNQTSMYLCATKSNYEQYFGPGTRLTVT.

V is TRBV25-1 and J is TRBJ1-4, with D tentatively TRBD1 (6 bases). The germline V and J ends were trimmed by 8 bases and 3 bases, with 13 bases remaining between them. Per germline, CDR1 MGHDK and CDR2 SYGVNS. CDR3 size: 14 residues. CDR3 bases: TGTGCCAGCGCGAGACAGGTCCCTAATGAAAAACTGTTTTTT. Protein sequence: CASARQVPNEKLFF.

This clonotype was seen only a few times. The V gene is TRBV6-1, the J gene TRBJ2-1; perhaps TRBD2 as D (6 bases). Trimming cost V 2 bases and J 3 bases, with 11 bases left between them. The CDR3 runs to 15 residues. CDR1 is MNHNS, CDR2 SASEGT, per germline. This chain's CDR3 is CASSEQRANYNEQFF. The DNA of the CDR3 is TGTGCCAGCAGTGAACAGCGGGCCAACTACAATGAGCAGTTCTTC.

The CDR3 nucleotides are TGTGCCAGCAGTTATGAGGGTGAGCAGTTCTTC. As protein: CASSYEGEQFF. The V and J genes are TRBV5-6 and TRBJ2-1; possible D gene TRBD2, 5 bases. CDR1 is SGHDT and CDR2 is YYEEEE in the germline V gene. Trimming pared 5 bases from V and 9 bases from J, leaving 9 bases between. The CDR3 contains 11 residues.

The sample holds a few counts of this clonotype. The rearrangement joins TRBV20-1 to TRBJ2-7; D is perhaps TRBD1 (6 bases). Germline CDR1 DFQATT, CDR2 SNEGSKA (reference sequence). V lost 3 bases and J lost 4, with 16 bases in between. The CDR3 contains 14 residues. The CDR3 spells CSASRTGHPYEQYF. The CDR3 DNA sequence: TGCAGTGCTAGTCGGACGGGACACCCTTACGAGCAGTACTTC.

The genes are TRBV6-6 and TRBJ1-2; 7 bases are shared with TRBD1. Germline-derived CDR1 and CDR2 are MNHNY and SVGAGI (reference sequence). CDR3 length equals 15 residues. V shed 6 bases and J 0 bases; nucleotides not matched to a gene: 7. The CDR3 region has the DNA TGTGCCAGCAGGAAATCGACAGGGACTAACTATGGCTACACCTTC. Translation gives CASRKSTGTNYGYTF.

This sequence joins TRBV6-1 and TRBJ2-3; TRBD2 agrees at 7 bases. J gave up 2 bases and V 10 bases, and 12 bases lay outside the gene matches. This CDR3 has 15 amino acids. Germline CDR1 MNHNS, CDR2 SASEGT. The CDR3 sequence is CATRKLAANTDTQYF. The CDR3 DNA reads as TGTGCCACTCGGAAGCTAGCGGCCAACACAGATACGCAGTATTTT.

The gene calls are TRBV6-1 and TRBJ1-6, with D perhaps matching TRBD1 (6 bases). The CDR3 has 13 residues. Per germline, CDR1 MNHNS and CDR2 SASEGT. Trimming removed 6 bases from V and 8 bases from J, with 11 bases in between. The CDR3 is CASSRGLDSPLHF. CDR3 coding DNA: TGTGCCAGCAGCAGGGGCCTGGATTCACCCCTCCACTTT.

By sample share, this clonotype is medium-sized (0.01 to 0.1%). For the CDR3, the DNA is TGTGCCAGTAATGTGGCAGGGCGGTGGGATCAGCCCCAGCATTTT. This codes for CASNVAGRWDQPQHF. V gene TRBV19 combines with J gene TRBJ1-5, with D tentatively TRBD1 (5 bases). The V and J ends lost 7 bases and 5 bases respectively, with 18 bases between them. The CDR3 spans 15 residues. In germline, CDR1 is LNHDA, CDR2 SQIVND (reference sequence). The full variable domain, completed using reference TRBV19 and TRBJ1-5, is DGGITQSPKYLFRKEGQNVTLSCEQNLNHDAMYWYRQDPGQGLRLIYYSQIVNDFQKGDIAEGYSVSREKKESFPLTVTSAQKNPTAFYLCASNVAGRWDQPQHFGDGTRLSIL.

This clonotype was detected only a few times. CDR3 region: CASSLGLAASYEQYF. CDR3 nucleotide sequence: TGTGCCAGCAGCTTGGGGCTAGCGGCCTCCTACGAGCAGTACTTC. This chain connects TRBV5-4 to TRBJ2-7; 7 bases line up with TRBD2. The CDR3 length is 15 residues. CDR1 and CDR2 from the germline V gene are SGHNT and YYREEE (reference sequence). V shed 0 bases and J 0 bases; nucleotides not matched to a gene: 3.

This clonotype is medium-sized within its sample. Here the CDR3 DNA reads TGTGCCAGCAGCCCCGGGGGCGGCTCCTACAATGAGCAGTTCTTC. Translation gives CASSPGGGSYNEQFF. The chain combines TRBV5-4 with TRBJ2-1, with D tentatively TRBD1 or TRBD2 (6 bases each). The CDR3 totals 15 residues. CDR1 is SGHNT, CDR2 YYREEE, per germline (reference sequence). With 4 bases removed from V and 0 bases from J, the gap between germline ends came to 11 bases.

CDR3 sequence: CAISKGEGAEAFF. CDR3 in DNA: TGTGCCATCAGTAAGGGAGAAGGGGCTGAAGCTTTCTTT. The chain is built from TRBV10-3 and TRBJ1-1, with D possibly TRBD1 on 5 matching bases. The CDR3 runs 13 residues. The V end lost 5 bases, the J end lost 6 bases, and 13 bases lay between the germline ends. CDR1 and CDR2 (germline): ENHRY, SYGVKD.

This clonotype was counted between two and nine times. V gene TRBV12-3 or TRBV12-4 combines with J gene TRBJ1-1; D is undetermined. With 1 base removed from V and 2 bases from J, the gap between germline ends came to 17 bases. The CDR3 runs to 17 residues. The CDR3 reads CASSLVDWIRFNTEAFF. The CDR3 nucleotides read TGTGCCAGCAGTTTAGTGGATTGGATCCGATTTAACACTGAAGCTTTCTTT.

This clonotype was counted between two and nine times. The chain uses TRBV6-5 and TRBJ1-2, with no clear D. V dropped 0 bases and J dropped 8 bases, with 16 bases sitting between them. The CDR3 length is 15 residues. CDR1 and CDR2 from the germline V gene are MNHEY and SVGAGI. CDR3 sequence: CASSYSGPSVGGYTF. CDR3 nucleotides: TGTGCCAGCAGTTACTCCGGGCCCTCTGTGGGGGGCTACACCTTC.

This clonotype has a handful of counts. The rearrangement uses TRBV24-1 and TRBJ2-2; D uncertain. Looked up from germline, CDR1 is KGHDR and CDR2 is SFDVKD. This CDR3 spans 12 amino acids. Trimming stripped 4 bases from V and 6 bases from J, with 5 bases between. CDR3 in amino acids: CATSDRSGELFF. For the CDR3, the DNA is TGTGCCACCAGTGACCGATCCGGGGAGCTGTTTTTT.

The chain combines TRBV10-3 with TRBJ1-5; D is uncertain. Between the trimmed V and J ends, which lost 0 bases and 2 bases, there was a span of 8 bases. CDR3 length equals 15 residues. Germline CDR1 reads ENHRY; CDR2 reads SYGVKD. The CDR3 here is CAISESALGNQPQHF. CDR3 nucleotides: TGTGCCATCAGTGAGTCAGCGCTCGGCAATCAGCCCCAGCATTTT.

A few counts support this clonotype. The rearrangement uses TRBV27 and TRBJ2-7; D is ambiguous. Germline values: CDR1 MNHEY, CDR2 SMNVEV (reference sequence). V gave up 2 bases and J gave up 0 bases, with 8 bases separating them. This CDR3 is built from 14 residues. This CDR3 is CASSLQWSSYEQYF. The CDR3 DNA reads TGTGCCAGCAGTTTACAGTGGAGCTCCTACGAGCAGTACTTC.

The table lists this clonotype with a few counts. The V gene is TRBV27, the J gene TRBJ1-1; D unclear. The V end was cut by 1 base, the J end by 1 base, with 4 bases between. The CDR3 runs to 13 residues. CDR1 is MNHEY, CDR2 SMNVEV, per germline (reference sequence). The chain's CDR3 is CASSLLGNTEAFF. The DNA for the CDR3 is TGTGCCAGCAGTTTATTAGGGAACACTGAAGCTTTCTTT.

About this clonotype itself: A read error may explain this, as a much larger clone is one base away. The chain is built from TRBV6-1 and TRBJ2-7; the D gene is possibly TRBD1 (6 bases). Trimming cost V 5 bases and J 10 bases, with 21 bases left between them. The germline gives CDR1 MNHNS, CDR2 SASEGT. This CDR3 comprises 14 residues. For the CDR3, the DNA is TGTGCCAGCAGTTACTCGGCAGGGGTGGGCGACCAGTACTTC. Amino acid sequence: CASSYSAGVGDQYF.

About this clonotype: A read error may produce the germline difference seen at one junction end. This chain links TRBV5-4 with TRBJ1-2; D unresolved. CDR1 SGHNT and CDR2 YYREEE come from the germline V gene (reference sequence). CDR3 length: 15 amino acids. Here the CDR3 reads CVSSSGAAVRYGYTF. Written as DNA, the CDR3 is TGTGTCAGCAGCTCTGGCGCCGCCGTGAGGTATGGCTACACCTTC.

The chain links TRBV30 to TRBJ1-3, with 11 bases lining up with TRBD1. Germline assignment: CDR1 GTSNPN and CDR2 SVGIG (reference sequence). The ends lost 7 bases at V and 3 bases at J; junction bases unmatched: 2. This CDR3 comprises 13 residues. CDR3 bases: TGTGCCTCGGGGACAGGGGGTGGAAACACCATATATTTT. This gives the protein CASGTGGGNTIYF.

Only a few counts were recorded for this clonotype. The CDR3 bases are TGTGCCAGCAGTAATCCGGGACGAGGGAACTATGGCTACACCTTC. This translates into CASSNPGRGNYGYTF. The chain uses TRBV6-5 and TRBJ1-2, with D maybe TRBD1 (5 bases). Germline CDR1 and CDR2: MNHEY and SVGAGI. The CDR3 contains 15 residues. V was trimmed by 5 bases and J by 2 bases, leaving 15 bases between them.

The CDR3 region is CASTAPGSGTEAFF. CDR3 nucleotides: TGTGCCAGCACCGCCCCAGGGTCGGGGACTGAAGCTTTCTTT. The chain combines TRBV4-2 with TRBJ1-1; maybe TRBD1 (5 bases). Trimming took off 7 bases at V and 5 bases at J, with 17 bases between the two ends. The germline V gene has CDR1 LGHNA and CDR2 YNFKEQ. The CDR3 has 14 amino acids.

This clonotype has just a few counts. Possible read error: a much larger clone is one base away. The chain is built from TRBV7-6 and TRBJ2-2; D call uncertain. V dropped 4 bases and J dropped 5 bases, with 8 bases sitting between them. Germline assignment: CDR1 SGHVS and CDR2 FNYEAQ. The CDR3 has 13 residues. The CDR3 is CASSSPRTGELFF. For the CDR3, the DNA is TGTGCCAGCAGCTCACCCAGGACCGGGGAGCTGTTTTTT. Using reference TRBV7-6 and TRBJ2-2 for the parts outside the CDR3, the full variable domain is GAGVSQSPRYKVTKRGQDVALRCDPISGHVSLYWYRQALGQGPEFLTYFNYEAQQDKSGLPNDRFSAERPEGSISTLTIQRTEQRDSAMYRCASSSPRTGELFFGEGSRLTVL.

The chain links TRBV5-1 to TRBJ2-3; 8 bases line up with TRBD2. Germline CDR1 reads SGHRS; CDR2 reads YFSETQ. CDR3 length: 16 amino acids. V lost 3 bases to trimming and J lost 6 bases; unmatched junction nucleotides: 12. The CDR3 loop reads CASSYYSGTREDTQYF. CDR3 DNA: TGCGCCAGCAGCTACTACTCCGGGACTAGGGAGGATACGCAGTATTTT.

This clonotype is medium-sized by share. This sequence joins TRBV15 and TRBJ1-4; possibly TRBD1 for D (5 bases). The germline V gene has CDR1 LNHNV and CDR2 YYDKDF (reference sequence). The CDR3 contains 16 residues. With 7 bases removed from V and 0 bases from J, the gap between germline ends came to 15 bases. CDR3 nucleotide sequence: TGTGCCACCACCGAGGATTGGGGGTCAACTAATGAAAAACTGTTTTTT. It codes for CATTEDWGSTNEKLFF. Based on the CDR3 plus reference TRBV15 and TRBJ1-4, the full variable domain is DAMVIQNPRYQVTQFGKPVTLSCSQTLNHNVMYWYQQKSSQAPKLLFHYYDKDFNNEADTPDNFQSRRPNTSFCFLDIRSPGLGDTAMYLCATTEDWGSTNEKLFFGSGTQLSVL.

Sample share makes this clonotype medium-sized. The V call is TRBV19, the J call TRBJ2-1, with 8 bases fitting TRBD2. Trimming removed 10 bases from V and 10 bases from J; junction bases left unmatched: 15. CDR3 length: 14 residues. Germline V gene sequence: CDR1 LNHDA, CDR2 SQIVND (reference sequence). The CDR3 DNA follows: TGTGCCACCGCCGGGACTAGGCTTGGGTTAGAGCAGTTCTTC. Translation gives CATAGTRLGLEQFF.

The chain is built from TRBV5-6 and TRBJ2-4; no firm D call. CDR1 SGHDT and CDR2 YYEEEE come from the germline V gene. This CDR3 is built from 14 residues. V shed 3 bases and J shed 3 bases, with 10 bases lying between them. Written as DNA, the CDR3 is TGTGCCAGCAGCTCAACATTAGACAAAAACATTCAGTACTTC. It yields the protein CASSSTLDKNIQYF.